The 32 T cell receptor beta chains below all came from one sample that was sequenced in a study of control samples from healthy donors and cancer patients. Libraries were prepared by immunoSEQ multiplex PCR; TCRdb keeps only in-frame clonotypes and omits some of them. The table lists 75,000 to 95,000 clones, about 88% of them singletons. The sequenced sample was PBMCs. Source of these receptors: a woman aged 50 to 60 with colorectal cancer.

V usage is TRBV15 and J usage is TRBJ1-1; the match to TRBD1 covers 7 bases. The germline V gene has CDR1 LNHNV and CDR2 YYDKDF (reference sequence). V trimming: 3 bases; J trimming: 7 bases; junction bases outside the gene matches: 5. This CDR3 has 13 residues. Here the CDR3 reads CATSRTGLDEAFF. The CDR3 DNA sequence: TGTGCCACCAGCAGGACAGGGTTGGATGAAGCTTTCTTT.

The CDR3 DNA reads as TGTGCCAGGGTAAAAGAGACCCAGTACTTC. Protein sequence: CARVKETQYF. This chain joins TRBV6-4 and TRBJ2-5; no reliable D call. CDR1 MRHNA and CDR2 SNTAGT come from the germline V gene. This CDR3 has 10 amino acids. Trimming left V 9 bases short and J 3 bases short, with 5 bases between.

The chain joins TRBV6-5 to TRBJ2-5; a possible D gene is TRBD2 (6 bases). The CDR3 loop spans 14 amino acids. Germline values: CDR1 MNHEY, CDR2 SVGAGI. Trimming pared 7 bases from V and 7 bases from J, leaving 19 bases between. CDR3 loop: CASTLGGYGGTQYF. The CDR3 DNA reads TGTGCCAGCACGTTGGGCGGGTACGGGGGGACCCAGTACTTC.

J is TRBJ2-2 and V is TRBV19; weak D call: TRBD2 (6 bases). This CDR3 spans 14 amino acids. V was pared by 3 bases and J by 3 bases, with 8 bases between. Germline V gene lookup returns CDR1 LNHDA and CDR2 SQIVND (reference sequence). CDR3 in amino acids: CASSIGTYTGELFF. For the CDR3, the DNA is TGTGCCAGTAGTATCGGGACTTACACCGGGGAGCTGTTTTTT.

The V gene is TRBV28, the J gene TRBJ1-5; TRBD1 aligns across 7 bases. Germline V CDR1 and CDR2: MDHEN, SYDVKM. With 7 bases clipped from V and 0 bases from J, the junction kept 9 bases outside the gene matches. The CDR3 totals 16 residues. The CDR3 protein is CASTLRQGNSNQPQHF. The CDR3 bases are TGTGCCAGCACTCTTCGACAGGGCAATAGCAATCAGCCCCAGCATTTT.

This chain links TRBV5-1 with TRBJ1-2; D is unresolved. Germline CDR1 SGHRS, CDR2 YFSETQ. Trimming removed 0 bases from V and 6 bases from J, with 9 bases in between. The CDR3 runs 13 residues. This CDR3 reads CASSLGVKDGYTF. CDR3 nucleotide sequence: TGCGCCAGCAGCTTGGGGGTTAAGGATGGCTACACCTTC. The full variable domain, its missing parts supplied by reference TRBV5-1 and TRBJ1-2, is KAGVTQTPRYLIKTRGQQVTLSCSPISGHRSVSWYQQTPGQGLQFLFEYFSETQRNKGNFPGRFSGRQFSNSRSEMNVSTLELGDSALYLCASSLGVKDGYTFGSGTRLTVV.

The V and J genes are TRBV30 and TRBJ1-4; perhaps TRBD1 as D (5 bases). CDR3 length: 16 amino acids. Germline V lookup: CDR1 GTSNPN, CDR2 SVGIG (reference sequence). V was cut by 5 bases and J by 5 bases, with 21 bases left in between. CDR3 coding DNA: TGTGCCTGGGGCGGGGGTACCCGCGGAAGCAATGAAAAACTGTTTTTT. Encoded protein: CAWGGGTRGSNEKLFF.

The chain combines TRBV28 with TRBJ1-1; possible D gene TRBD1, 5 bases. The V end was cut by 6 bases, the J end by 1 base, with 12 bases between. CDR1 and CDR2 (germline): MDHEN, SYDVKM. The CDR3 is 14 residues long. CDR3 region: CASSSGVTNTEAFF. The CDR3 nucleotides are TGTGCCAGCAGCTCGGGGGTGACGAACACTGAAGCTTTCTTT.

This chain links TRBV7-8 with TRBJ1-5; weak D call: TRBD1 (6 bases). This CDR3 spans 14 amino acids. Germline V CDR1 and CDR2: SGHVS, FQNEAQ. V was cut by 4 bases and J by 3 bases, with 10 bases left in between. CDR3 sequence (DNA): TGTGCCAGCAGCTCGGGACAACTCAATCAGCCCCAGCATTTT. It encodes CASSSGQLNQPQHF. The full variable domain, rest sourced from reference TRBV7-8 and TRBJ1-5, is GAGVSQSPRYKVAKRGQDVALRCDPISGHVSLFWYQQALGQGPEFLTYFQNEAQLDKSGLPSDRFFAERPEGSVSTLKIQRTQQEDSAVYLCASSSGQLNQPQHFGDGTRLSIL.

This clone was seen only once. The CDR3 spells CSVAGTENTGELFF. In DNA, the CDR3 is TGCAGCGTCGCCGGGACAGAGAACACCGGGGAGCTGTTTTTT. The J gene is TRBJ2-2, the V gene TRBV29-1; 7 bases match TRBD1. J gave up 1 base and V 6 bases, and 5 bases lay outside the gene matches. Germline V gives CDR1 SQVTM, CDR2 ANQGSEA. This CDR3 has 14 amino acids.

The chain has TRBV5-4 and TRBJ2-3; D remains ambiguous. The CDR3 covers 14 residues. Germline assignment: CDR1 SGHNT and CDR2 YYREEE (reference sequence). The V gene lost 1 base and the J gene lost 2 bases, with 8 bases spanning the gap. This CDR3 reads CASSLFENTDTQYF. The DNA of the CDR3 is TGTGCCAGCAGCTTGTTCGAAAACACAGATACGCAGTATTTT. The whole variable domain, filled in from reference TRBV5-4 and TRBJ2-3, reads ETGVTQSPTHLIKTRGQQVTLRCSSQSGHNTVSWYQQALGQGPQFIFQYYREEENGRGNFPPRFSGLQFPNYSSELNVNALELDDSALYLCASSLFENTDTQYFGPGTRLTVL.

The V call is TRBV6-5, the J call TRBJ1-3; maybe TRBD1 (6 bases). The V and J ends lost 6 bases and 4 bases respectively, with 10 bases between them. Germline values: CDR1 MNHEY, CDR2 SVGAGI. The CDR3 sequence is 13 residues long. The CDR3 region is CASRRGQGNTIYF. CDR3 nucleotides: TGTGCCAGCAGACGCGGACAGGGAAACACCATATATTTT.

The chain has TRBV30 and TRBJ2-4, with D possibly TRBD1 on 6 matching bases. In germline, CDR1 is GTSNPN, CDR2 SVGIG (reference sequence). The CDR3 is 16 residues long. Trimming took off 8 bases at V and 12 bases at J, with 32 bases between the two ends. CDR3 region: CAVWMYRAKGGSGQYF. In nucleotides, the CDR3 is TGTGCCGTTTGGATGTACCGGGCAAAAGGGGGATCGGGTCAGTACTTC.

The chain has TRBV2 and TRBJ1-6, with D perhaps TRBD1 (5 bases). V lost 10 bases to trimming and J lost 6 bases, with 16 bases between them. This CDR3 has 14 amino acids. Germline V gene sequence: CDR1 SNHLY, CDR2 FYNNEI. CDR3 amino acids: CATLSGASNSPLHF. CDR3 DNA: TGTGCCACCTTAAGTGGGGCCAGTAATTCACCCCTCCACTTT. Looking up the rest from reference TRBV2 and TRBJ1-6 gives the full variable domain: EPEVTQTPSHQVTQMGQEVILRCVPISNHLYFYWYRQILGQKVEFLVSFYNNEISEKSEIFDDQFSVERPDGSNFTLKIRSTKLEDSAMYFCATLSGASNSPLHFGNGTRLTVT.

Here the CDR3 reads CASSRDPQGNQPQHF. Here the CDR3 DNA reads TGCGCCAGCAGCCGAGATCCACAGGGAAATCAGCCCCAGCATTTT. V and J are TRBV4-3 and TRBJ1-5, with a possible D match to TRBD1 (6 bases). CDR1 is LGHNA and CDR2 is YSLEER in the germline V gene. The CDR3 spans 15 residues. V was shortened by 4 bases and J by 4 bases, with 14 bases between the two germline ends.

V is TRBV5-1 and J is TRBJ1-4; tentative D call: TRBD1 (6 bases). The CDR3 is made up of 14 amino acids. Trimming pared 0 bases from V and 7 bases from J, leaving 10 bases between. From germline, CDR1 is SGHRS and CDR2 YFSETQ. Here the CDR3 DNA reads TGCGCCAGCAGCTTGGGGTCGGGGGCTGAAAAACTGTTTTTT. It is translated as CASSLGSGAEKLFF.

The J gene is TRBJ1-6, the V gene TRBV29-1, with a weak D call TRBD1 (6 bases). CDR1 is SQVTM, CDR2 ANQGSEA, per germline. There are 16 residues in the CDR3. V lost 2 bases, J lost 6 bases, and 17 bases lay in between. The chain's CDR3 is CSVENPGTRPNSPLHF. The CDR3, as DNA: TGCAGCGTTGAAAATCCAGGGACAAGACCTAATTCACCCCTCCACTTT. Based on the CDR3 plus reference TRBV29-1 and TRBJ1-6, the full variable domain is SAVISQKPSRDICQRGTSLTIQCQVDSQVTMMFWYRQQPGQSLTLIATANQGSEATYESGFVIDKFPISRPNLTFSTLTVSNMSPEDSSIYLCSVENPGTRPNSPLHFGNGTRLTVT.

V and J are TRBV24-1 and TRBJ2-2; TRBD2 matches at 8 bases. CDR1 KGHDR and CDR2 SFDVKD come from the germline V gene. The V segment lost 5 bases and the J segment 7 bases; nucleotides outside the gene matches: 5. CDR3 size: 14 residues. CDR3 in amino acids: CATSGPGGVGELFF. DNA of the CDR3: TGTGCCACCAGTGGACCCGGGGGGGTCGGGGAGCTGTTTTTT.

This chain uses TRBV5-4 with TRBJ2-5; no clear D. Germline V CDR1 and CDR2: SGHNT, YYREEE (reference sequence). The CDR3 extends over 14 amino acids. Trimming cost V 4 bases and J 0 bases, with 10 bases left between them. For the CDR3, the DNA is TGTGCCAGCAGCCCAGACTTGTACCAAGAGACCCAGTACTTC. The encoded protein is CASSPDLYQETQYF.

A word on this clone: The same CDR3 also results from other DNA sequences found in this sample. V gene TRBV19 combines with J gene TRBJ1-1; D gene ambiguous. Per germline, CDR1 LNHDA and CDR2 SQIVND (reference sequence). The CDR3 has 14 residues. Trimming cost V 1 base and J 3 bases, with 9 bases left between them. This CDR3 is CASSIGAGDTEAFF. The CDR3 DNA is TGTGCCAGTAGTATAGGCGCAGGTGACACTGAAGCTTTCTTT. Full variable domain (outside the CDR3, taken from reference TRBV19 and TRBJ1-1): DGGITQSPKYLFRKEGQNVTLSCEQNLNHDAMYWYRQDPGQGLRLIYYSQIVNDFQKGDIAEGYSVSREKKESFPLTVTSAQKNPTAFYLCASSIGAGDTEAFFGQGTRLTVV.

The chain recombines TRBV5-1 with TRBJ1-6, with 7 bases lining up with TRBD1. The V gene end was trimmed by 4 bases and the J gene end by 1 base; junction bases not matched to a gene: 5. This CDR3 is 16 amino acids long. Germline-derived CDR1 and CDR2 are SGHRS and YFSETQ. CDR3: CASSRQGGSYNSPLHF. CDR3 nucleotide sequence: TGCGCCAGCAGCCGACAGGGAGGATCCTATAATTCACCCCTCCACTTT.

This clone was counted only a few times. The V and J genes are TRBV7-8 and TRBJ2-1; TRBD2 agrees at 11 bases. The CDR3 runs 18 residues. The germline CDR1 and CDR2 sequences are SGHVS and FQNEAQ. J lost 8 bases, V lost 1 base, and 13 bases had no gene match. The CDR3 loop reads CASSLVQASSGGTDEQFF. The CDR3 DNA follows: TGTGCCAGCAGCTTAGTCCAGGCGTCTAGCGGGGGGACCGATGAGCAGTTCTTC.

This chain connects TRBV6-5 to TRBJ2-1; TRBD2 agrees at 9 bases. The CDR3 spans 14 residues. J gave up 10 bases and V 0 bases, and 4 bases lay outside the gene matches. From germline, CDR1 is MNHEY and CDR2 SVGAGI. CDR3 sequence (DNA): TGTGCCAGCAGTTACTCGATGCTAGCGGGGGAGCAGTTCTTC. As protein: CASSYSMLAGEQFF.

The chain joins TRBV18 to TRBJ1-6; 9 positions match TRBD1. CDR3 length equals 15 residues. CDR1 and CDR2 (germline): KGHSH, LQKENI. The ends lost 4 bases at V and 7 bases at J; junction bases unmatched: 5. The CDR3 region has the DNA TGTGCCAGCTCACGGGGACAGGGAATCAATTCACCCCTCCACTTT. Translated, it gives CASSRGQGINSPLHF.

The chain links TRBV24-1 to TRBJ2-2; the match to TRBD2 covers 8 bases. V was clipped by 1 base and J by 5 bases; unmatched bases: 2. The CDR3 is 15 residues long. The germline gives CDR1 KGHDR, CDR2 SFDVKD. CDR3 nucleotides: TGTGCCACCAGTGATTTCGGGACTAGGACCGGGGAGCTGTTTTTT. Translating it yields CATSDFGTRTGELFF.

The gene calls are TRBV12-5 and TRBJ2-1; 7 bases are shared with TRBD1. J lost 2 bases, V lost 6 bases, and 7 bases had no gene match. Germline loops: CDR1 LGHNT, CDR2 FRNRAP. CDR3 length: 15 residues. The DNA of the CDR3 is TGTGCTAGTGGCGGCCGGGACAGTACCTACAATGAGCAGTTCTTC. Translating it yields CASGGRDSTYNEQFF.

The V and J genes are TRBV3-1 (or the pseudogene TRBV3-2) and TRBJ2-1; TRBD2 agrees at 11 bases. In germline, CDR1 is LGHDT, CDR2 YNNKEL (reference sequence). The CDR3 extends over 17 amino acids. Trimming removed 1 base from V and 5 bases from J; junction bases left unmatched: 7. The CDR3 loop is CASSQAPLAGANNEQFF. In DNA form, the CDR3 reads TGTGCCAGCAGCCAAGCGCCACTAGCGGGGGCTAACAATGAGCAGTTCTTC.

By frequency in the sample, this clone is medium-sized. The CDR3 DNA sequence: TGTGCCAGCAGCTTAGGGGTCGGGAGTCCCTACGAGCAGTACGTC. Protein: CASSLGVGSPYEQYV. The chain uses TRBV7-2 and TRBJ2-7; a weak D match, TRBD2 (6 bases). This CDR3 spans 15 amino acids. Trimming stripped 1 base from V and 2 bases from J, with 12 bases between. Looked up from germline, CDR1 is SGHTA and CDR2 is FQGNSA.

The chain couples TRBV7-8 to TRBJ1-4; D call uncertain. V was clipped by 0 bases and J by 3 bases, with 5 bases between them. CDR3 length: 14 residues. Germline V lookup: CDR1 SGHVS, CDR2 FQNEAQ. CDR3 in DNA: TGTGCCAGCAGCTTAGCAGGGTCTAATGAAAAACTGTTTTTT. Protein sequence: CASSLAGSNEKLFF.

Comments on this clone: An end of the junction does not agree with germline; a read error may underlie this. The chain recombines TRBV6-4 with TRBJ1-2; D is possibly TRBD1 (5 bases). This CDR3 contains 14 residues. CDR1 is MRHNA and CDR2 is SNTAGT in the germline V gene. Here the CDR3 reads CASSDTDTSYDYTF. The CDR3 coding sequence is TGTGCCAGCAGTGACACGGACACCTCTTATGACTACACCTTC.

The chain links TRBV5-8 to TRBJ1-4; no clear D. V lost 4 bases and J 0 bases, leaving 7 bases between the germline ends. Germline CDR1 SGHTS, CDR2 YDEGEE. This CDR3 comprises 14 residues. This CDR3 is CASSTEATNEKLFF. In DNA form, the CDR3 reads TGTGCCAGCAGCACGGAGGCAACTAATGAAAAACTGTTTTTT.

This chain links TRBV10-3 with TRBJ1-2; D gene uncertain. Germline CDR1 reads ENHRY; CDR2 reads SYGVKD. Trimming shortened V by 0 bases and J by 1 base, and 3 bases separated the two germline ends. CDR3 length: 13 amino acids. Here the CDR3 DNA reads TGTGCCATCAGTGAGTCGAATAACTATGGCTACACCTTC. Its protein product is CAISESNNYGYTF.